The following is a T cell receptor beta chain sequence with its context. This clonotype was observed many times. The clone's antigen remains unknown. Base qualities are not at hand, and no much larger clone is one base apart. The germline V gene supplies CDR1 SGHDT and CDR2 YYEEEE. The CDR3, cysteine through phenylalanine, is 17 amino acids long. Here the CDR3 DNA is all that survives: 51 bases in frame from base 1. Germline trimming amounts to 3 bases on V and 1 base on J, with 12 as the count of junction bases outside the gene matches. The sample originates from a study of T-cell reconstitution after alpha-beta-depleted transplantation in children (dated by TCRdb to the mid-2010s). Broadly, across the study: Using TCR repertoire profiling, the study followed T-cell immune reconstitution in a quantitative way in children after TCRalphabeta/CD19-depleted allogeneic hematopoietic cell transplantation.

Library method: PCR. The listed sequencing device is Illumina HiSeq 2500. Molecular barcoding was employed in the preparation of TCR libraries, with unique molecular identifiers being used to normalize TCRbeta repertoire quantification. TCRdb trimmed public reads at Q25 via fastp, called clones via MiXCR and kept in-frame beta chains. Rows are unified per CDR3 protein, each entry keeping the most common DNA and genes. A total of approximately 170,000 distinct CDR3 sequences appear in this sample, 8.5% to 14% of them only once. Roughly 13% of the sample is in the top ten clones. Explained via the paper, the treatment or condition label denotes: allogeneic hematopoietic cell transplantation with graft depleted of TCRalphabeta T cells and CD19 B cells. The children who served as transplant recipients had been given grafts of TCRalphabeta/CD19-depleted allogeneic hematopoietic cells. Summary of the overall study and its limitations: The apparently early recovery of alphabetaT-cell counts about two months after transplant reportedly depended on only several hundred rapidly expanded clones that came from non-depleted graft cells. The high TCRbeta diversity at day 60 in some patients was ascribed to recipient T cells and intrathymic progenitors that had survived conditioning. The frequencies of hyperexpanded clones fell over the following months, and after one year, T-cell counts and TCRbeta diversity were mostly attributed to newly produced T cells.

This material consisted of PBMCs, taken before TCRalphabeta/CD19-depleted stem cell transplant. The chain couples TRBV5-6 to TRBJ1-1, with TRBD1 identical over 7 junction bases. The clonotype originates from a boy younger than 10 with acute myeloid leukemia, due to receive a stem cell transplant. The DNA sequence follows: TGTGCCAGCAGCTCGCGCCCCCGACAGGGATGGAACACTGAAGCTTTCTTT. It specifies CASSSRPRQGWNTEAFF. The CDR3, completed at both ends by the reference TRBV5-6 and TRBJ1-1 genes, gives the full variable domain DAGVTQSPTHLIKTRGQQVTLRCSPKSGHDTVSWYQQALGQGPQFIFQYYEEEERQRGNFPDRFSGHQFPNYSSELNVNALLLGDSALYLCASSSRPRQGWNTEAFFGQGTRLTVV.